This TCR beta chain was obtained from a study of CD8 T cells in ankylosing spondylitis (dated by TCRdb to 2017 to 2019). Broadly, across the study: To find TCR variants linked to disease, the study profiled T cell receptor beta repertoires in ankylosing spondylitis patients and healthy donors. Peripheral blood was sampled, and synovial fluid was additionally collected from ankylosing spondylitis patients. The full study cohort was made up of approximately 27 ankylosing spondylitis patients and around 100 healthy donors.

The listed sequencing device is Illumina HiSeq 2500. Quantitative 5'-RACE with molecular barcodes was used to prepare TCR beta libraries. In the source study's methods: A new computational method based on a probabilistic model of VDJ rearrangement was used to identify disease-linked TCR variants. The raw public reads went through TCRdb reprocessing: fastp at Q25, MiXCR clone calling, in-frame beta chains kept. CDR3 protein duplicates are merged, each entry listing the most common genes and DNA. TCRdb, not the authors, supplied the V and J calls. This sample holds about 360,000 distinct CDR3 sequences; roughly 14% were observed only once. The top ten constitute approximately 1% of the sample. The CDR3 covers 12 residues, taking in both the cysteine and the phenylalanine. Only the CDR3 portion is preserved as DNA: 36 bases, with reading frame beginning at the first base. Taken from the germline V gene (reference sequence), the CDR1 and CDR2 loops are DFQATT and SNEGSKA.

On this clonotype: Its antigen is still unknown. At one boundary the junction diverges from the germline segment, which might be a read error.

The investigation overall reported the following: The disease-linked clones were reported as significantly enriched in matched synovial fluid samples from ankylosing spondylitis patients. A CD8+ phenotype was shown by the disease-linked clones, which were found at relatively low frequencies in peripheral blood. Some TCR beta motif variants had previously been reported in synovial fluid and blood of reactive arthritis patients, which suggested common disease-initiation mechanisms. A TCR beta motif of several highly homologous amino acid variants appeared characteristic of blood from ankylosing spondylitis patients.

Recombination linked TRBV20-1 to TRBJ2-1; 9 junctional bases match TRBD2. This clonotype originated in a male donor with ankylosing spondylitis or in good health (not recorded which). Input material: blood, either unsorted or a sorted T cell fraction (not recorded which). This receptor carries the CDR3 CSALSGSPLLAF. The DNA sequence is as follows: TGCAGTGCCCTTAGCGGGAGCCCCCTCTTAGCCTTC.